This TCR beta chain comes out of a study of regulatory T cells in long-lasting Graves disease (dated by TCRdb to the early 2020s). For the wider study: Newly diagnosed Graves' disease patients had taken antithyroid drugs for less than 3 months. The study was conducted in China and was registered as a clinical trial. Peripheral blood TCR sequencing and RNA sequencing compared persistent Graves' disease patients with newly diagnosed Graves' disease patients. TCR sequencing covered roughly 13 persistent and around 20 newly diagnosed Graves' disease patients, around 35 samples in total.

Sample time point, as interpreted from the label and publication: newly diagnosed GD, antithyroid drugs for less than 3 months. RNA was extracted from PBMCs in TRIzol for both TCR sequencing and RNA sequencing. The diagnosis of Graves' disease followed American Thyroid Association guidelines. The patients came from an endocrinology department in Xi'an, China. From each patient, about 8.9 milliliters of peripheral blood was collected into an EDTA anticoagulant tube. PBMCs were isolated by Ficoll Paque Plus density gradient separation without further T cell sorting. An Agilent 2100 Bioanalyzer and agarose gel were used to check RNA quality, and a NanoDrop 2000 was used to measure RNA concentration. Overall study outcomes, separate from this receptor: TRBV28, TRBJ1-2 and TRBJ2-5 were preferentially used in persistent disease, while TRBV20-1 and TRBJ2-1 were favored in newly diagnosed disease. More public clonotypes were shared among persistent patients (roughly 2,700) than among newly diagnosed patients (roughly 1,000). Sequencing and analysis were limited to the TCR beta chain. The authors acknowledged the small sample size as a limitation that may reduce accuracy. Compared with newly diagnosed patients, patients with persistent Graves' disease had lower TCR Shannon entropy and fewer highly expanded clones, which suggests clonal expansion. The study examined only peripheral blood because the primary lesion, thyroid tissue, could not be accessed.

The library was prepared using multiplex PCR. Sequencing instrument: Illumina HiSeq 4000. TCR beta libraries were built with iRepertoire HTBI primers and Arm-PCR amplification of CDR3 regions. Before sequencing, the PCR products went through gel purification. The paper's processing steps were these. Across samples, about 64 TRBV and 13 to 15 TRBJ segments were identified and used for gene usage analysis of CDR3 amino acid clonotypes. COPE and FqMerger were used to merge the filtered high-quality paired reads into contigs. Contigs were aligned with BLAST to IMGT TRBV, TRBD and TRBJ reference genes, and CDR3 was defined per IMGT. Clonotypes above 0.1% frequency were classified as highly expanded clones. Repertoire diversity was measured by Shannon entropy, and V-J evenness by the Gini coefficient. A clonotype found in more than one individual was treated as public. TCRdb's own reprocessing of the public reads used fastp at Q25 and MiXCR and kept productive beta chains. Entries are consolidated by CDR3 protein sequence, retaining the most common genes and DNA. TCRdb, not the original authors, processed these V and J calls. For this sample the table gives roughly 500,000 distinct CDR3 sequences, of which 14% were detected only once. The ten biggest clones cover roughly 15% of the sample.

This clonotype occurred many times. Its specific antigen is unknown. Per-base quality was not reported, and no clone a single base away is much larger than it. The CDR3 contains 15 residues, cysteine and phenylalanine counted. The only DNA kept is the CDR3, 45 bases in frame from the first base. CDR1 MNHNS and CDR2 SASEGT are derived from the germline V gene. Ends trimmed: V by 5 bases, J by 4 bases; bases unmatched to a gene: 6. The same data also went into a second study, on T cells in Graves' hyperthyroidism and ophthalmopathy. According to the second study: Stable Graves' hyperthyroidism was defined as no progression to ophthalmopathy during 18 months of follow-up. The hyperthyroidism patients were between 18 and 65 years old and newly diagnosed, with a disease duration of less than 2 months. The study excluded patients with uncontrolled infections, other autoimmune diseases, pregnancy or lactation. Clinical symptoms, serum thyroxine and TRAb, thyroid ultrasound, and orbital computed tomography formed the basis for the diagnoses. For the first round of RT-PCR on the TCR CDR3, the HTBI primer set was used together with the Qiagen OneStep RT-PCR kit. Most expanded thyroid clonotypes (frequency above 0.001) were also detected in blood, suggesting blood repertoires may reflect thyroid immune responses. A 13 V-J signature model separated ophthalmopathy from stable hyperthyroidism, with nearly 90% sensitivity and 81.08% specificity in cross-validation and 80%/75% in testing. During validation, the model predicted progression to ophthalmopathy a median of roughly 7.1 months ahead of onset, with around 71% sensitivity and under 85% specificity. To identify TCR V-J signatures that set the groups apart, the researchers used a discovery cohort of 100 patients, made up of about 44 with Graves' ophthalmopathy and 57 with stable Graves' hyperthyroidism. An independent validation cohort of about 19 hyperthyroidism patients and about 16 patients who later progressed to ophthalmopathy tested prospective prediction of ophthalmopathy. The approximately 100 discovery patients were randomly split 7:3 into training and test sets. Thyroid tissue and blood T-cell repertoires from six Graves' hyperthyroidism patients were also compared in the study. After blood sampling, hyperthyroidism patients were treated with methimazole at a starting dose of 30 mg daily, and ophthalmopathy patients were treated with high-dose intravenous methylprednisolone. A second multiplex PCR round built the libraries, followed by size selection and purification. Sequencing of the libraries was done on an Illumina HiSeq2000 using paired-end 100 bp reads. SOAPnuke was used to process the raw data, throwing out any read that contained adapters or uncalled bases, had a mean Phred below 15, or lacked an exact constant-primer or identifier match. High-quality paired reads were merged with COPE v1.2.5, and unique nucleotide sequences were defined as clonotypes. Clonotypes were aligned to IMGT TRBV, TRBD and TRBJ reference segments using MiTCR v1.1. Only V-J combinations with frequency above 0.0001, covering approximately 99% of repertoires, were analysed. The TCS score was defined as F50 (clonal expansion) divided by E x V (chaos), with BLOSUM62-based TCRdist calculated between CDR3 peptides within each V-J. Welch's t-statistics and random forest reduced 500 to 650 V-J features to some 14, which were used in a naive Bayes classifier (R e1071). No statistical method was used to set the sample size in advance, and investigators knew the group allocation. TCR Vbeta CDR3 sequencing of 140 or so peripheral blood samples (43 ophthalmopathy, roughly 72 hyperthyroidism and about 17 progressor patients) is reported in the paper.

This clonotype originated in a woman aged 50 to 60 with Graves disease. Donor details come from another sample of the same person, matched by shared clones. The sequence links TRBV6-1 to TRBJ2-1; 9 bases in between match TRBD2. The sequences come from peripheral blood mononuclear cells (PBMCs), collected at new diagnosis, from a patient treated with antithyroid drugs. CDR3 loop: CASSKGLAEYNEQFF. The sequence in DNA is TGTGCCAGCAGTAAGGGACTAGCAGAATACAATGAGCAGTTCTTC.